This is a list of T cell receptor beta chains from one sample in a study of brain T cells in children with intractable seizures. Measured with immunoSEQ multiplex PCR; TCRdb has only the in-frame clones, and not every one. Here the sample spans about 340,000 clones, nearly 95% being singletons. The sequences come from peripheral blood, collected about 5 months after surgery. The receptors originated from a boy under two years old with tuberous sclerosis and intractable seizures. Both conserved end residues are part of each CDR3. D genes are given only for firm matches. Some rows have no size entry. The others give once, few or many, or a class for an expanded clone.

D: NA; J: TRBJ2-1; V: TRBV13; size: NA; DNA: TGTGCCAGCAGCTTAAAGAGGGGTTTATTCAATGAGCAGTTCTTC; CDR3: CASSLKRGLFNEQFF
D: NA; J: TRBJ1-1; V: TRBV19; size: NA; DNA: TGTGCCACAGAAGGTGGGCTGAGCACTGAAGCTTTCTTT; CDR3: CATEGGLSTEAFF
D: TRBD2; J: TRBJ2-1; V: TRBV7-3; size: NA; DNA: TGTGCCAGCAGCTTAAGGGAAACTAGCGGGGGGTACAATGAGCAGTTCTTC; CDR3: CASSLRETSGGYNEQFF
D: NA; J: TRBJ2-7; V: TRBV19; size: NA; DNA: TGTGCCACCGCAAGGGGGGCAACCTCCTACGAGCAGTACTTC; CDR3: CATARGATSYEQYF
D: NA; J: TRBJ2-2; V: TRBV5-1; size: NA; DNA: TGCGCCAGCAGCTTGGCCGCAGGGCGAGGCACCGGGGAGCTGTTTTTT; CDR3: CASSLAAGRGTGELFF
D: TRBD2; J: TRBJ2-2; V: TRBV19; size: once; DNA: TGTGCCAGTAGTCTGGTGGGGGAGGGCGGGGAGCTGTTTTTT; CDR3: CASSLVGEGGELFF
D: NA; J: TRBJ2-5; V: TRBV19; size: NA; DNA: TGTGCCAGTAGGTACTTAGAGACCCAGTACTTC; CDR3: CASRYLETQYF
D: NA; J: TRBJ2-7; V: TRBV29-1; size: few; DNA: TGCAGCGTTGTCGTGAGCTCCTACGAGCAGTACTTC; CDR3: CSVVVSSYEQYF
D: NA; J: TRBJ1-3; V: TRBV5-1; size: NA; DNA: TGCGCCAGCAGCTTGGGGGGATCTGGAAACACCATATATTTT; CDR3: CASSLGGSGNTIYF
D: TRBD2; J: TRBJ2-3; V: TRBV3-1/TRBV3-2; size: once; DNA: TGTGCCAGCAGCTCGGTAGGCGGGAGGGCGGGGGATACGCAGTATTTT; CDR3: CASSSVGGRAGDTQYF
D: NA; J: TRBJ2-1; V: TRBV12-3/TRBV12-4; size: NA; DNA: TGTGCCAGCAGTACTACGCCTGAGCAGTTCTTC; CDR3: CASSTTPEQFF
D: NA; J: TRBJ2-3; V: TRBV18; size: NA; DNA: TGTGCCAGCTCACCAAGTAGAAGAACTAGCACAGATACGCAGTATTTT; CDR3: CASSPSRRTSTDTQYF
D: NA; J: TRBJ1-6; V: TRBV7-6; size: once; DNA: TGTGCCAGCAATAGGGCGGGTAATTCACCCCTCCACTTT; CDR3: CASNRAGNSPLHF
D: TRBD1; J: TRBJ2-7; V: TRBV5-5; size: NA; DNA: TGTGCCAGCAGCTTAAGACAGGGGGCGTACGAGCAGTACTTC; CDR3: CASSLRQGAYEQYF
D: NA; J: TRBJ2-2; V: TRBV3-1/TRBV3-2; size: NA; DNA: TGTGCCAGCAGCCCGACTTTGGTAGGGGAGCTGTTTTTT; CDR3: CASSPTLVGELFF
D: TRBD1; J: TRBJ2-7; V: TRBV15; size: NA; DNA: TGTGCCACCAGCAGGGACAGGGGCTACGAGCAGTACTTC; CDR3: CATSRDRGYEQYF
D: NA; J: TRBJ1-2; V: TRBV2; size: NA; DNA: TGTGCCAGCAGTGAATACGGGCAGGGAAGTCTGGGCTACACCTTC; CDR3: CASSEYGQGSLGYTF
D: NA; J: TRBJ1-6; V: TRBV5-4; size: NA; DNA: TGTGCCAGCAGCTCGGACACGAGCTCCTATAATTCACCCCTCCACTTT; CDR3: CASSSDTSSYNSPLHF
D: TRBD2; J: TRBJ2-3; V: TRBV5-4; size: once; DNA: TGTGCCAGCAGCTTGGAACTAGCGGCGACAGATACGCAGTATTTT; CDR3: CASSLELAATDTQYF
D: NA; J: TRBJ1-2; V: TRBV15; size: once; DNA: TGTGCCACCAGCAGAGATCTCCTTAGAGGACATACGGATAACTATGGCTACACCTTC; CDR3: CATSRDLLRGHTDNYGYTF
D: TRBD1; J: TRBJ2-2; V: TRBV24-1; size: NA; DNA: TGTGCCACCAGCGACTCCGGGACAGGGTTTTCAACCGGGGAGCTGTTTTTT; CDR3: CATSDSGTGFSTGELFF
D: NA; J: TRBJ1-5; V: TRBV19; size: NA; DNA: TGTGCCAGTAGATGGACAGATAGCAATCAGCCCCAGCATTTT; CDR3: CASRWTDSNQPQHF
D: TRBD2; J: TRBJ2-1; V: TRBV3-1/TRBV3-2; size: NA; DNA: TGTGCCAGCAGTCATAGGACTAGCGGGCCTTACAATGAGCAGTTCTTC; CDR3: CASSHRTSGPYNEQFF
D: NA; J: TRBJ2-5; V: TRBV7-9; size: NA; DNA: TGTGCCAGCAGCTTCCCCAGGGGAGGGCAAGAGACCCAGTACTTC; CDR3: CASSFPRGGQETQYF
D: NA; J: TRBJ2-4; V: TRBV10-2; size: NA; DNA: TGCGCCAGCACGCTAAGACTAGCCAAAAACATTCAGTACTTC; CDR3: CASTLRLAKNIQYF
D: NA; J: TRBJ2-7; V: TRBV5-1; size: NA; DNA: TGCGCCAGCAGCTCCGACTTAGGCTACGAGCAGTACTTC; CDR3: CASSSDLGYEQYF